This TCR beta chain was retrieved from a study of blood T cell repertoires in COVID-19. Study in general: Acute-phase and convalescent COVID-19 samples originated in the United States, Italy and Spain. PBMCs, B-cell-depleted T cells, or T cells were the source of the cDNA or gDNA that made up the material.

The ends were cut back, 3 bases at V and 4 bases at J, with 3 bases in the middle. This CDR3 has 11 amino acids. From germline, CDR1 is DFQATT and CDR2 SNEGSKA (reference sequence). This table comes from immunoSEQ multiplex PCR, and its TCRdb copy is limited to in-frame clones, with some not included. The sample includes fewer than 100,000 clones, roughly 90% seen only once; the top ten take less than 0.85%. Sequencing was carried out using peripheral blood. The clonotype was recovered from a woman of 80 years or more with acute or convalescent COVID-19. The J gene is TRBJ2-2, the V gene TRBV20-1; D is unclear. The DNA for the CDR3 is TGCAGTGCTAGGGCCACCGGGGAGCTGTTTTTT. It specifies CSARATGELFF.